Listed below are T cell receptor beta chains from one sample, sequenced in a study of T cells in localized non-small cell lung cancer. Generated by immunoSEQ multiplex PCR, the TCRdb table keeps only in-frame clones and is missing some. This table holds about 4,400 clones, over 30% found once. Sequenced material: lung tumor tissue, taken before any cancer treatment. All receptors derive from a man between 35 and 75 years old with stage II squamous cell lung carcinoma. The CDR3 runs from the conserved cysteine through the conserved F or W. A D gene is named only where the DNA matches it firmly. Only part of the rows carry a size: once, few, many, or a class if the clone is expanded.

TRBV30	TRBJ2-1	NA	NA	CALAADNEQFF	TGTGCCTTAGCAGCGGACAATGAGCAGTTCTTC
TRBV7-7	TRBJ2-1	NA	NA	CASSFSGTTSEQFF	TGTGCCAGCAGCTTCTCCGGGACAACGTCCGAGCAGTTCTTC
TRBV11-3	TRBJ2-2	NA	NA	CASSLNWPTGELFF	TGTGCCAGCAGCTTGAATTGGCCCACCGGGGAGCTGTTTTTT
TRBV6-8	TRBJ1-5	medium-sized	TRBD1	CASSRTGGGNQPQHF	TGTGCCAGCAGTCGGACAGGAGGCGGCAATCAGCCCCAGCATTTT
TRBV18	TRBJ1-3	NA	NA	CASSPRGISGNTIYF	TGTGCCAGCTCACCAAGGGGAATCTCTGGAAACACCATATATTTT
TRBV9	TRBJ2-1	NA	TRBD2	CASSVELAGVYEQFF	TGTGCCAGCAGCGTAGAGTTAGCGGGAGTATATGAGCAGTTCTTC
TRBV30	TRBJ2-3	NA	NA	CAWSERVPDTQYF	TGTGCCTGGAGTGAGAGGGTCCCAGATACGCAGTATTTT
TRBV9	TRBJ2-3	few	NA	CASSFGEASTDTQYF	TGTGCCAGCAGCTTTGGGGAGGCATCCACAGATACGCAGTATTTT
TRBV30	TRBJ1-2	NA	NA	CAWGTNYGYTF	TGTGCCTGGGGGACGAACTATGGCTACACCTTC
TRBV18	TRBJ1-1	NA	NA	CASSPGYTEAFF	TGTGCCAGCTCACCTGGGTACACTGAAGCTTTCTTT
TRBV19	TRBJ2-7	NA	TRBD2	CASSDGLAKPYEQYF	TGTGCCAGTAGTGATGGACTAGCGAAACCCTACGAGCAGTACTTC
TRBV19	TRBJ1-1	NA	NA	CASSIPDGAGTEAFF	TGTGCCAGTAGTATCCCGGACGGCGCTGGGACTGAAGCTTTCTTT
TRBV6-8	TRBJ2-7	few	TRBD1	CASKRDRGTYEQYF	TGTGCCAGCAAACGGGACAGGGGGACCTACGAGCAGTACTTC
TRBV6-8	TRBJ1-2	NA	NA	CASRRTAVEGYTF	TGTGCCAGCAGACGGACAGCTGTGGAAGGCTACACCTTC
TRBV6-8	TRBJ2-7	few	NA	CASSRDNGAYEQYF	TGTGCCAGCAGCCGGGACAACGGAGCCTACGAGCAGTACTTC
TRBV6-8	TRBJ1-6	few	NA	CASGNSGLINSPLHF	TGTGCCAGCGGAAATTCGGGACTGATAAATTCACCCCTCCACTTT
TRBV29-1	TRBJ2-3	NA	NA	CSVETMSGSTDTQYF	TGCAGCGTTGAAACTATGAGCGGTAGCACAGATACGCAGTATTTT
TRBV29-1	TRBJ2-2	NA	NA	CSVNEGGTGELFF	TGCAGCGTCAATGAGGGGGGCACCGGGGAGCTGTTTTTT
TRBV6-8	TRBJ2-1	few	TRBD2	CASSSGLAGTYNEQFF	TGTGCCAGCAGTTCCGGACTAGCGGGAACCTACAATGAGCAGTTCTTC
TRBV11-1	TRBJ1-4	few	NA	CASSFRWQSNEKLFF	TGTGCCAGCAGCTTTAGGTGGCAGTCGAATGAAAAACTGTTTTTT
TRBV29-1	TRBJ1-1	NA	TRBD1	CSVYAGQINTEAFF	TGCAGCGTTTACGCGGGACAGATAAACACTGAAGCTTTCTTT
TRBV5-1	TRBJ1-5	NA	NA	CASSLDDPSNQPQHF	TGCGCCAGCAGCTTGGATGACCCCAGCAATCAGCCCCAGCATTTT
TRBV7-1	TRBJ1-6	NA	TRBD1	CASSPGGFSPLHF	TGTGCCAGCAGCCCAGGGGGGTTTTCACCCCTCCACTTT